The sequence of this T cell receptor (beta chain) was determined in a study of memory CD4+ T cells and cytomegalovirus serostatus. Study background: Of the healthy Belgian adults, fewer than 10 were CMV seropositive and approximately 25 seronegative.

Single viable CD3+CD4+CD8-CD45RO+ cells were sorted as the memory CD4+ T cells. CMV serostatus came from serum IgG against pp150, pp28, p38, p52. After thawing, CD4+ T cells were positively selected. This CDR3 comprises 16 residues. V trimming: 3 bases; J trimming: 3 bases; junction bases outside the gene matches: 4. The germline gives CDR1 SGHRS, CDR2 YFSETQ. Study results and limitations: CD4+ memory repertoires contained about 40% of the roughly 150 reported CMV TCRbeta sequences.

Clones were sequenced by immunoSEQ multiplex PCR, and TCRdb holds only the in-frame ones, with some missing. The table lists 25,000 to 30,000 clones, 70% to 80% of them singletons. A note on this clone: Its antigen remains unknown.

This clonotype originated in an adult in good health and CMV-seronegative. The rearrangement links TRBV5-1 to TRBJ2-5; 14 bases match TRBD2. The sequenced sample consisted of memory CD4+ T cells from blood. CDR3: CASSWGGLAGEETQYF. CDR3 bases: TGCGCCAGCAGCTGGGGGGGACTAGCGGGGGAAGAGACCCAGTACTTC.